Ten or more counts support the clone carrying this T cell receptor (beta chain). Its antigen is not known. The CDR3 consists of 15 residues. Germline V gene sequence: CDR1 SGHAT, CDR2 FQNNGV. V shed 5 bases and J shed 0 bases, with 11 bases lying between them. The sample is drawn from a study of T cell repertoires in cytomegalovirus infection. About the study: Public TCR beta signatures were indicative of both CMV infection and a matching HLA type.

General study points: HLA-C-restricted CMV-specific TCR beta clonotypes prevailed in the ex vivo response.

One entry per CDR3 protein results from TCRdb running MiXCR on the reads. There are over 300,000 distinct CDR3 sequences in the sample; about a sixth occur only once, and around 12% lies in the top ten. The clonotype originates from a human donor in good health (CMV status not recorded). Some clones in this sample may be carry-over from other donors' samples. The sample comprised PBMCs. This chain connects TRBV11-2 to TRBJ1-3, with D perhaps matching TRBD1 (5 bases). For the CDR3, the DNA is TGTGCCAGCAGCGCGGGACTGACCTCTGGAAACACCATATATTTT. Amino acids: CASSAGLTSGNTIYF.